This T cell receptor beta chain is drawn from a study of blood T cell repertoires in COVID-19 (dated by TCRdb to 2020 to 2021). Study-wide context: The collaborator samples originated in the United States, Italy and Spain and spanned the acute and convalescent phases of COVID-19. Samples were obtained from the ongoing ImmuneRACE study (first 160 participants) and from about 1,300 subjects provided by 6 global collaborators. The dataset comprised deeply sampled blood TCRbeta repertoires from subjects exposed to, actively infected with, or recovered from COVID-19. The prospective study material was composed of cDNA or gDNA derived from T cells, B-cell-depleted T cells, or PBMCs. The repertoires were released in a freely available public database meant as a resource for research on the immune response to SARS-CoV-2. A de-identified subject ID, COVID-19 status, age in years and sex were almost always included in the sample metadata. Where available, HLA class I and class II types were taken from metadata supplied by the sample provider and were not determined by assay-based typing.

Results and caveats for the whole study, not just this receptor: The amount of clinical and demographic metadata varied by source and participant and was provided uncurated.

The immunoSEQ Assay, a bias-controlled multiplex PCR, was used to amplify TCRbeta CDR3 regions from genomic DNA. Concerning the study's data processing: The number of nucleated cells in each sample was estimated by amplification of reference gene primers within the assay. To quantify the absolute abundance of each unique TCRbeta CDR3 rearrangement, sequence reads were collapsed and filtered. Productive Simpson clonality was computed per sample as the square root of Simpson's diversity index over productive rearrangements. The table comes from immuneACCESS by way of TCRdb, which keeps in-frame sequences with V and J called. Part of the clones is missing from these tables; in studies checked, under half for an unresolved V gene and the rest for unknown reasons. V and J calls and clone size are as listed in that table; D and trimming were resolved from the DNA. This sample lists 60,000 or so clones; 65% to 85% were detected once. 10% to 13% of the sample is taken by the ten largest.

At one collaborating source in Seattle, patients were enrolled during active infection and were followed longitudinally through the course of disease. The collaborating institutions used their own protocols to collect whole blood in K2EDTA tubes. For TCRbeta analysis, collaborators shipped samples in one of three forms: frozen whole blood, isolated PBMCs, or DNA extracted from either of those sample types. Comments on this clone: Its specific antigen is unknown. No clone much larger than this one lies a single base away; base qualities are absent.

The CDR3 holds 15 amino acids from the cysteine to the phenylalanine. Of the read, only the CDR3 DNA is kept; its 45 bases are in frame from base 1. V gives up 6 bases and J gives up 9 bases, and the segment between their germline ends measures 21 bases. CDR1 and CDR2 (LGHDT, YNNKEL) derive from the germline V gene (reference sequence). The sequenced material came from peripheral blood. The TCR was taken from a man in his thirties or forties with COVID-19, enrolled during active disease. The V gene is TRBV3-1 (or the pseudogene TRBV3-2) and the J gene is TRBJ2-1, with TRBD2 tentatively as D gene (5 bases match). The nucleotides read TGTGCCAGCAGGCGCGAGGCGGGCAGCCGAGGTGAGCAGTTCTTC. It codes for CASRREAGSRGEQFF.